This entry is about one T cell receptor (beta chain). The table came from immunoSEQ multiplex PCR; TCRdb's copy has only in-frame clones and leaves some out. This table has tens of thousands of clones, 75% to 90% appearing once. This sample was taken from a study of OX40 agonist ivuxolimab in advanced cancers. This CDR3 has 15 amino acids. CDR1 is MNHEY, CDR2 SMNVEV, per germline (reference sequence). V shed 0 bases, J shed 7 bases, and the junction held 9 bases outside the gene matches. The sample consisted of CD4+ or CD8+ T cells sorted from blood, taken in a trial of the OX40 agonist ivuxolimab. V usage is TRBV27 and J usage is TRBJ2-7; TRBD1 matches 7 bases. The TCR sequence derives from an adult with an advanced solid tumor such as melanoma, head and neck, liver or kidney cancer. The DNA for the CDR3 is TGTGCCAGCAGTTTATCCCCTCAGGGGGTCGGGGAGCAGTACTTC. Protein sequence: CASSLSPQGVGEQYF.